A single sample gave rise to the 13 T cell receptor beta chains below, sequenced in a study of blood T cell repertoires in COVID-19. Repertoires were generated with immunoSEQ multiplex PCR, while TCRdb's copy carries only in-frame clones and drops some. Of 40,000 to 60,000 clones listed, 68% are singletons. Sequenced material: peripheral blood. The receptors were sampled from a woman in her 70s with acute or convalescent COVID-19.

This clone turned up a few times. The V call is TRBV28, the J call TRBJ1-1; no clear D gene. Germline CDR1 MDHEN, CDR2 SYDVKM. The CDR3 length is 14 residues. The V end lost 2 bases, the J end lost 4 bases, and 11 bases lay between the germline ends. The CDR3 is CASSLRLGLTEAFF. CDR3 DNA sequence: TGTGCCAGCAGTTTAAGGTTGGGCCTCACTGAAGCTTTCTTT. Full variable domain (missing parts from reference TRBV28 and TRBJ1-1): DVKVTQSSRYLVKRTGEKVFLECVQDMDHENMFWYRQDPGLGLRLIYFSYDVKMKEKGDIPEGYSVSREKKERFSLILESASTNQTSMYLCASSLRLGLTEAFFGQGTRLTVV.

The chain is built from TRBV7-9 and TRBJ1-3, with unresolved D. Trimming took 1 base from V and 1 from J, leaving 8 bases between them. Germline V gene lookup returns CDR1 SEHNR and CDR2 FQNEAQ (reference sequence). This CDR3 is 15 amino acids long. The CDR3 sequence: CASSLVPYSGNTIYF. As DNA, the CDR3 is TGTGCCAGCAGCTTAGTTCCGTATTCTGGAAACACCATATATTTT.

In this sample, this clone turned up once. The chain recombines TRBV7-2 with TRBJ2-7, with 14 nucleotides matching TRBD2. The germline CDR1 and CDR2 sequences are SGHTA and FQGNSA. The V segment lost 0 bases and the J segment 2 bases; nucleotides outside the gene matches: 3. The CDR3 contains 17 residues. CDR3 sequence reads: CASSLAVGLAGAYEQYF. CDR3 coding DNA: TGTGCCAGCAGCTTAGCGGTGGGACTAGCGGGAGCCTACGAGCAGTACTTC. Full variable domain (missing parts from reference TRBV7-2 and TRBJ2-7): GAGVSQSPSNKVTEKGKDVELRCDPISGHTALYWYRQSLGQGLEFLIYFQGNSAPDKSGLPSDRFSAERTGGSVSTLTIQRTQQEDSAVYLCASSLAVGLAGAYEQYFGPGTRLTVT.

In DNA, the CDR3 is TGTGCCAGTAATACGGACAGGGCTAATTCACCCCTCCACTTT. Protein sequence: CASNTDRANSPLHF. V usage is TRBV19 and J usage is TRBJ1-6; 8 bases are a match to TRBD1. The V segment lost 7 bases and the J segment 6 bases; nucleotides outside the gene matches: 5. CDR3 size: 14 residues. Germline V gene lookup returns CDR1 LNHDA and CDR2 SQIVND (reference sequence).

This clone was counted a few times. The V gene is TRBV4-1, the J gene TRBJ2-3, with 10 bases fitting TRBD2. V lost 2 bases to trimming and J lost 2 bases; unmatched junction nucleotides: 10. Per germline, CDR1 MGHRA and CDR2 YSYEKL. CDR3 length: 18 amino acids. The CDR3 reads CASSQTPGTSDPTDTQYF. The CDR3 DNA reads TGCGCCAGCAGCCAAACTCCCGGGACTAGCGATCCCACAGATACGCAGTATTTT.

This chain links TRBV4-1 with TRBJ2-1; D may be TRBD2 (6 bases). The CDR3 consists of 16 residues. The V gene lost 4 bases and the J gene lost 2 bases, with 15 bases spanning the gap. Germline-derived CDR1 and CDR2 are MGHRA and YSYEKL. CDR3 nucleotide sequence: TGCGCCAGCAGCCCTCGACTAGTGATCCCCTACAATGAGCAGTTCTTC. Its translation is CASSPRLVIPYNEQFF.

The rearrangement uses TRBV28 and TRBJ1-4; TRBD1 matches 12 bases. Trimming cost V 6 bases and J 2 bases; bases outside gene matches: 1. CDR1 MDHEN and CDR2 SYDVKM come from the germline V gene. The CDR3 consists of 15 residues. The CDR3 loop reads CASSGTGGTNEKLFF. The DNA of the CDR3 is TGTGCCAGCAGCGGGACAGGGGGCACTAATGAAAAACTGTTTTTT.

The chain couples TRBV7-2 to TRBJ2-5, with TRBD2 matching over 7 bases. Germline V gene lookup returns CDR1 SGHTA and CDR2 FQGNSA. The CDR3 covers 13 residues. V lost 6 bases, J lost 5 bases, and 6 bases stayed unmatched. DNA of the CDR3: TGTGCCAGCAGTTCCGGGGGGTGGGAGACCCAGTACTTC. Protein: CASSSGGWETQYF.

This clone was recorded only once. CDR3 DNA sequence: TGTGCCAGCAGCTTAGCGGGCAGGGGGTCCTACAATGAGCAGTTCTTC. Its protein product is CASSLAGRGSYNEQFF. The chain joins TRBV7-9 to TRBJ2-1, with 7 bases lining up with TRBD1. J gave up 1 base and V 0 bases, and 3 bases lay outside the gene matches. This CDR3 spans 16 amino acids. Per the germline V gene, CDR1 is SEHNR and CDR2 is FQNEAQ (reference sequence).

V gene TRBV27 combines with J gene TRBJ2-3, with D possibly being TRBD2 (6 bases). V gave up 5 bases and J gave up 0 bases, with 9 bases separating them. The CDR3 extends over 14 amino acids. Germline CDR1 is MNHEY and CDR2 is SMNVEV (reference sequence). Here the CDR3 DNA reads TGTGCCAGCAGTAGGGGACTTAGCACAGATACGCAGTATTTT. Translating it yields CASSRGLSTDTQYF.

This clone was found once. The CDR3, as DNA: TGTGCCAGCAGCTTGTGGGCTGACAGGGCCAATTCACCCCTCCACTTT. Its translation is CASSLWADRANSPLHF. The rearrangement links TRBV7-2 to TRBJ1-6; 7 positions match TRBD1. Losses at the gene ends were 3 bases for V and 7 bases for J; bases not matched to a gene: 9. CDR1 and CDR2 (germline): SGHTA, FQGNSA. CDR3 size: 16 residues.

In DNA form, the CDR3 reads TGTGCCACCAGTGATTCTGCGGCTGGAAACACCATATATTTT. Translating gives CATSDSAAGNTIYF. The chain links TRBV24-1 to TRBJ1-3, with D hard to call. Looked up from germline, CDR1 is KGHDR and CDR2 is SFDVKD. V was clipped by 2 bases and J by 2 bases, with 6 bases between them. The CDR3 totals 14 residues.

The rearrangement uses TRBV4-1 and TRBJ1-3, with D hard to call. Trimming removed 1 base at V and 3 bases at J, with 10 bases between. This CDR3 has 15 amino acids. CDR1 MGHRA and CDR2 YSYEKL come from the germline V gene. This chain's CDR3 is CASSQGAEDGNTIYF. Written as DNA, the CDR3 is TGCGCCAGCAGCCAAGGGGCGGAGGATGGAAACACCATATATTTT.